Presented here are 4 T cell receptor beta chains from one specimen sequenced in a study of T cell repertoires in cytomegalovirus infection. From the reads, TCRdb called clonotypes with MiXCR, one entry per CDR3 protein. Of 86,000 or so distinct CDR3 sequences listed, 20% to 30% were seen once; the top ten hold roughly 50%. These receptors' targets are unknown. The material was CD8+ T cells from cultured PBMCs, obtained from culture after CMV antigen stimulation. These receptors originate from a human donor in good health (CMV status not recorded). Some clones in this sample may be carry-over from other donors' samples.

This chain connects TRBV11-2 to TRBJ2-7; D might be TRBD2 (5 bases). Germline V gene data show CDR1 as SGHAT and CDR2 as FQNNGV. The CDR3 has 14 amino acids. V was pared by 3 bases and J by 9 bases, with 18 bases between. CDR3 coding DNA: TGTGCCAGCAGCTTTTCGGCGGACTCCAAGGGGCAGTACTTC. Encoded protein: CASSFSADSKGQYF.

This clonotype came up many times. The chain carries TRBV12-3 or TRBV12-4 and TRBJ2-2, with D unresolved. The V end was cut by 4 bases, the J end by 0 bases, with 3 bases between. This CDR3 spans 13 amino acids. The CDR3 bases are TGTGCCAGCAGTTCTACGAACACCGGGGAGCTGTTTTTT. Translated: CASSSTNTGELFF.

This clonotype was detected many times. The CDR3 nucleotides read TGCGCCAGCAGCCATTACGAACTTCGGACTAGCGCCTACAATGAGCAGTTCTTC. As protein: CASSHYELRTSAYNEQFF. The V gene is TRBV4-1, the J gene TRBJ2-1; 9 positions agree with TRBD2. CDR1 is MGHRA and CDR2 is YSYEKL in the germline V gene. This CDR3 is 18 amino acids long. Unmatched junction bases numbered 11, after V lost 3 bases and J lost 2 bases.

This chain connects TRBV11-3 to TRBJ2-7, with no clear D. There are 12 residues in the CDR3. CDR1 is SGHNT and CDR2 is YENEEA in the germline V gene. The germline V and J ends were trimmed by 2 bases and 3 bases, with 5 bases remaining between them. The CDR3 loop reads CASSLSLYEQYF. Here the CDR3 DNA reads TGTGCCAGCAGCTTAAGTCTCTACGAGCAGTACTTC.